The sample holds a few counts of the clone carrying this TCR beta chain. TCRdb independently ran MiXCR on the PCR reads; one entry per CDR3 protein. The table records roughly 10,000 distinct CDR3 sequences, about 47% of them present only once. The record originates from a study of CD4 and CD8 cells across lung adenocarcinoma regions. The CDR3 is 16 residues long. Germline assignment: CDR1 MNHEY and CDR2 SVGAGI. The TCR was taken from a male donor with lung adenocarcinoma. The CD4 and CD8 labels of this study may be unreliable. Sequences were obtained from CD4+ T cells from the margin of a lung tumor. The chain employs TRBV6-5 and TRBJ2-1; D possibly corresponds to TRBD2 (6 bases). The DNA end is more similar to TRBJ2-5, so the J call may be wrong. The CDR3 coding sequence is TGTGCCAGCAGTTACGCCGCGGCCGGGGGTAGGGAGACCCAGTACTTC. It translates to CASSYAAAGGRETQYF.